Listed below are T cell receptor beta chains from one sample, sequenced in a study of human T cells and chemical hapten exposure. TCRdb itself ran the RACE reads through MiXCR, one entry per CDR3 protein. The sample carries about 89,000 distinct CDR3 sequences, 10% to 13% recorded once. The sample in question was whole blood, obtained in connection with sensitization to the hapten diphenylcyclopropenone (DPC). These receptors came from a woman aged 55-70 years with alopecia areata. Some clones in this sample may be carry-over from other donors' samples. CDR3s include the opening cysteine and the closing phenylalanine or tryptophan. The order of the fields is clone size, J gene, CDR3 length, D gene, V gene, CDR3 protein, CDR3 DNA. D genes are given only for firm matches. The size of a clone is reported for some rows only, either as once, few or many, or as a class for expanded clones.

NA	TRBJ2-1	16	NA	TRBV6-6	CASSYSTDSSYNEQFF	TGTGCCAGCAGTTACTCGACAGACAGCTCCTACAATGAGCAGTTCTTC
many	TRBJ1-2	14	NA	TRBV29-1	CSVVGVRDSGGYTF	TGCAGCGTCGTAGGGGTGAGAGATTCGGGTGGCTACACCTTC
few	TRBJ1-2	14	TRBD1	TRBV27	CASSPDRGRSGYTF	TGTGCCAGCAGCCCAGACAGGGGGCGAAGTGGCTACACCTTC
few	TRBJ1-3	14	NA	TRBV5-4	CASSLQGAGNTIYF	TGTGCCAGCAGCTTACAGGGTGCCGGAAACACCATATATTTT
NA	TRBJ2-1	12	NA	TRBV20-1	CSAREGDPEQFF	TGCAGTGCTAGAGAGGGGGACCCGGAACAGTTCTTC
NA	TRBJ2-5	12	TRBD1	TRBV29-1	CSGQGAGETQYF	TGCAGCGGACAGGGGGCGGGTGAGACCCAGTACTTC
few	TRBJ1-5	16	TRBD1	TRBV12-3/TRBV12-4	CASSPAGTGAYQPQHF	TGTGCCAGCAGCCCGGCCGGGACAGGGGCTTATCAGCCCCAGCATTTT
many	TRBJ1-3	15	NA	TRBV12-3/TRBV12-4	CASIIRRFSGNTIYF	TGTGCCAGCATCATCAGGAGATTCTCTGGAAACACCATATATTTT
many	TRBJ1-6	15	NA	TRBV2	CASSASGAVNSPLHF	TGTGCCAGCAGTGCGTCGGGGGCGGTTAATTCACCCCTCCACTTT
many	TRBJ2-1	15	TRBD2	TRBV18	CASSPPTGGPDEQFF	TGTGCCAGCTCACCACCCACGGGGGGGCCCGATGAGCAGTTCTTC
many	TRBJ1-2	13	NA	TRBV2	CASSERVGYGYTF	TGTGCCAGCAGTGAACGGGTCGGCTATGGCTACACCTTC
many	TRBJ1-3	14	NA	TRBV20-1	CSAPRYSSGNTIYF	TGCAGTGCCCCCCGGTATAGCTCTGGAAACACCATATATTTT
few	TRBJ1-2	14	TRBD1	TRBV5-6	CASSMTGKDYGYTF	TGTGCCAGCAGCATGACAGGGAAGGACTATGGCTACACCTTC
many	TRBJ2-5	12	NA	TRBV28	CASSPVKETQYF	TGTGCCAGCAGTCCGGTAAAAGAGACCCAGTACTTC
many	TRBJ2-7	14	NA	TRBV6-6	CASNPATETYEQYF	TGTGCCAGCAATCCGGCGACAGAAACCTACGAGCAGTACTTC
many	TRBJ2-1	16	TRBD2	TRBV5-1	CASSLASGGASHEQFF	TGCGCCAGCAGCCTCGCTAGCGGGGGGGCCTCCCATGAGCAGTTCTTC
NA	TRBJ2-1	14	NA	TRBV2	CASLVDRSYNEQFF	TGTGCCAGCCTTGTCGACAGATCCTACAATGAGCAGTTCTTC
many	TRBJ2-3	11	NA	TRBV24-1	CATSYADTQYF	TGTGCCACCTCGTACGCAGATACGCAGTATTTT
NA	TRBJ2-3	11	NA	TRBV12-5	CALGAGDTQYF	TGTGCTCTAGGGGCGGGCGATACGCAGTATTTT
NA	TRBJ2-3	14	NA	TRBV12-3/TRBV12-4	CASSFRRGTDTQYF	TGTGCCAGCAGTTTTAGGAGGGGCACAGATACGCAGTATTTT
few	TRBJ2-1	14	NA	TRBV29-1	CSVDPVPLYNEQFF	TGCAGCGTTGACCCGGTCCCTCTCTACAATGAGCAGTTCTTC
NA	TRBJ1-5	17	TRBD1	TRBV19	CATRRRSGTEYNQPQHF	TGTGCCACCCGCCGTCGATCCGGGACAGAGTATAATCAGCCCCAGCATTTT
NA	TRBJ1-6	17	TRBD1	TRBV6-5	CASRTGTGGDYRSPLHF	TGTGCCAGCAGAACCGGGACAGGGGGAGATTATCGTTCACCCCTCCACTTT
many	TRBJ2-7	18	NA	TRBV4-1	CASSQVGLDNLGSYEQYF	TGCGCCAGCAGCCAAGTCGGATTAGACAATCTCGGCAGCTACGAGCAGTACTTC
NA	TRBJ2-5	13	NA	TRBV20-1	CSARLDGLETQYF	TGCAGTGCTAGATTGGACGGGTTGGAGACCCAGTACTTC
many	TRBJ2-7	13	NA	TRBV12-3/TRBV12-4	CASSLDGPTVKYF	TGTGCCAGCAGTTTAGATGGCCCTACGGTAAAGTACTTC
medium-sized	TRBJ2-7	17	NA	TRBV4-2	CASSQDVRDTTSYEQYF	TGTGCCAGCAGCCAAGATGTCCGGGACACAACCTCCTACGAGCAGTACTTC
many	TRBJ1-1	14	NA	TRBV6-1	CASSDRSMNTEAFF	TGTGCCAGCAGCGACAGGTCCATGAACACTGAAGCTTTCTTT
NA	TRBJ2-3	13	NA	TRBV5-1	CASSSMTGDTQYF	TGCGCCAGCAGCAGCATGACAGGAGATACGCAGTATTTT
many	TRBJ2-2	14	NA	TRBV29-1	CSVEDRRGTGELFF	TGCAGCGTTGAAGACAGGAGGGGTACCGGGGAGCTGTTTTTT
NA	TRBJ2-1	16	TRBD2	TRBV3-1	CASSLIAGGDYNEQFF	TGTGCCAGCAGCCTCATCGCGGGGGGGGACTACAATGAGCAGTTCTTC
few	TRBJ1-6	15	NA	TRBV10-3	CAISGASSYNSPLHF	TGTGCCATCAGTGGCGCGAGCTCCTATAATTCACCCCTCCACTTT
many	TRBJ2-3	15	TRBD1	TRBV6-6	CASSYLEDRADTQYF	TGTGCCAGCAGTTACCTTGAGGACAGGGCAGATACGCAGTATTTT
many	TRBJ1-2	16	NA	TRBV3-1	CASSRTHRVQIGGYTF	TGTGCCAGCAGCCGGACCCACAGGGTTCAAATTGGTGGCTACACCTTC
many	TRBJ2-7	13	NA	TRBV30	CAWSEGLPPEQYF	TGTGCCTGGAGTGAAGGACTACCGCCCGAGCAGTACTTC
many	TRBJ2-3	14	TRBD2	TRBV10-1	CASSVLAGGGTQYF	TGCGCCAGCAGTGTACTAGCGGGGGGAGGTACGCAGTATTTT
NA	TRBJ1-6	12	NA	TRBV6-5	CASSYQDSPLHF	TGTGCCAGCAGTTATCAAGATTCACCCCTCCACTTT
many	TRBJ2-3	15	NA	TRBV5-1	CASSANIVATDTQYF	TGCGCCAGCAGCGCCAATATCGTAGCCACAGATACGCAGTATTTT
few	TRBJ2-7	15	TRBD2	TRBV6-6	CASSRGGDSIYEQYF	TGTGCCAGCAGTAGGGGAGGGGACTCTATCTACGAGCAGTACTTC
NA	TRBJ2-3	18	TRBD1	TRBV5-6	CASRPGQGIPRATDTQYF	TGTGCCAGCAGACCGGGACAGGGAATTCCTCGGGCAACAGATACGCAGTATTTT
many	TRBJ2-1	12	NA	TRBV20-1	CSVRSGHNEQFF	TGCAGTGTCAGAAGCGGGCACAATGAGCAGTTCTTC
few	TRBJ2-3	15	NA	TRBV2	CASRTTGVSTDTQYF	TGTGCCAGCAGGACGACAGGCGTCAGCACAGATACGCAGTATTTT
NA	TRBJ1-2	14	TRBD1	TRBV6-5	CASSYFAAGGGYTF	TGTGCCAGCAGTTACTTCGCCGCAGGGGGTGGCTACACCTTC
NA	TRBJ1-2	14	NA	TRBV4-1	CASSQDPRGYGYTF	TGCGCCAGCAGCCAAGATCCAAGGGGCTATGGCTACACCTTC
NA	TRBJ2-7	14	NA	TRBV12-3/TRBV12-4	CASSSPGPPYEQYF	TGTGCCAGCAGTTCCCCCGGACCCCCCTACGAGCAGTACTTC
few	TRBJ2-7	15	NA	TRBV12-3/TRBV12-4	CASSLWGVLGHEQYF	TGTGCCAGCAGTTTATGGGGGGTCCTTGGGCACGAGCAGTACTTC
few	TRBJ2-1	16	TRBD2	TRBV3-1	CASSQVSAGGINEQFF	TGTGCCAGCAGCCAAGTCTCGGCGGGGGGGATTAATGAGCAGTTCTTC
many	TRBJ1-1	14	TRBD1	TRBV29-1	CSVEVRGHGTEAFF	TGCAGCGTTGAGGTGAGGGGGCACGGGACTGAAGCTTTCTTT
many	TRBJ2-1	16	TRBD2	TRBV6-5	CASSYSPSGGANEQFF	TGTGCCAGCAGTTACTCGCCAAGCGGGGGGGCGAATGAGCAGTTCTTC
many	TRBJ1-1	15	TRBD1	TRBV20-1	CSASGQGVGDTEAFF	TGCAGTGCTAGCGGACAGGGGGTAGGGGACACTGAAGCTTTCTTT
many	TRBJ1-2	13	TRBD1	TRBV12-3/TRBV12-4	CASSYQGAEGYTF	TGTGCCAGCAGTTACCAGGGGGCGGAAGGCTACACCTTC
NA	TRBJ2-1	15	TRBD2	TRBV12-3/TRBV12-4	CASRPPGLAGGEQFF	TGTGCCAGCAGGCCACCGGGACTAGCGGGGGGTGAGCAGTTCTTC
many	TRBJ2-3	14	NA	TRBV7-9	CASSFMGTTDTQYF	TGTGCCAGCAGCTTTATGGGCACCACAGATACGCAGTATTTT
few	TRBJ2-3	12	TRBD2	TRBV10-3	CATGGGTDTQYF	TGTGCCACCGGGGGGGGCACAGATACGCAGTATTTT
few	TRBJ1-4	15	NA	TRBV7-9	CASSSTGKGNEKLFF	TGTGCCAGCAGCTCCACAGGGAAAGGAAATGAAAAACTGTTTTTT
many	TRBJ1-2	14	TRBD1	TRBV10-3	CAISEKQGYYGYTF	TGTGCCATCAGTGAAAAACAGGGGTACTATGGCTACACCTTC
many	TRBJ2-7	15	NA	TRBV30	CAWSHLGGYAYEQYF	TGTGCCTGGTCCCACCTCGGCGGGTATGCCTACGAGCAGTACTTC